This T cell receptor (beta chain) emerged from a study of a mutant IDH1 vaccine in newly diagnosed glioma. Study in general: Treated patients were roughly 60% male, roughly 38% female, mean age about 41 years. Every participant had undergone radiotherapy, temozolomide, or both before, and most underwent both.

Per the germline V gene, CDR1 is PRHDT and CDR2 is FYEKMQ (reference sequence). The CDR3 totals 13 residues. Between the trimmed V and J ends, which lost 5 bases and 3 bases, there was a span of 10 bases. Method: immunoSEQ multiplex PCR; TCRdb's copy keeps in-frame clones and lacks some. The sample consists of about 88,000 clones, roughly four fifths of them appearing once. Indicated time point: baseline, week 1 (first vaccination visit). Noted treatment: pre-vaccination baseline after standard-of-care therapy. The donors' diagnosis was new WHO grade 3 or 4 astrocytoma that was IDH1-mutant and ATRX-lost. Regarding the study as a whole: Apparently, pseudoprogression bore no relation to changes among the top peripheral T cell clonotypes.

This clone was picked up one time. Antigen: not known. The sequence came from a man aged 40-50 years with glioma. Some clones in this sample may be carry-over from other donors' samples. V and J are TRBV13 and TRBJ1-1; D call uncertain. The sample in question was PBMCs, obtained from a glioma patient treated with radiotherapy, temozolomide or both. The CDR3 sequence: CASSPRLDTEAFF. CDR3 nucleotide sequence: TGTGCCAGCAGCCCACGGTTGGACACTGAAGCTTTCTTT.